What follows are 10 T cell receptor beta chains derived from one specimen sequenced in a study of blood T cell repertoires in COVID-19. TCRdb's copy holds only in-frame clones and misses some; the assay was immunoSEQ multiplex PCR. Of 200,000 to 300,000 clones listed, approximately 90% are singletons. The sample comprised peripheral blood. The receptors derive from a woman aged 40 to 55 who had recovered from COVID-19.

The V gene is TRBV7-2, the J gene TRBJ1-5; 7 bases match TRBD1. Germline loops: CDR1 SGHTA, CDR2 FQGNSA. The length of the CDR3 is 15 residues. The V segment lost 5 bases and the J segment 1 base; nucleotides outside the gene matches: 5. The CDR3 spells CASSGDSASNQPQHF. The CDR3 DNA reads TGTGCCAGCAGCGGGGACAGCGCAAGCAATCAGCCCCAGCATTTT.

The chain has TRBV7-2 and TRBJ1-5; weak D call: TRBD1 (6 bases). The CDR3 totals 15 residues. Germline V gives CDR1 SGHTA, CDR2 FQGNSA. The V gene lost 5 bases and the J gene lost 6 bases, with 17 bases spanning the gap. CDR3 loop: CASSPSTGLAQPQHF. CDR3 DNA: TGTGCCAGCAGCCCCTCAACAGGGTTGGCTCAGCCCCAGCATTTT.

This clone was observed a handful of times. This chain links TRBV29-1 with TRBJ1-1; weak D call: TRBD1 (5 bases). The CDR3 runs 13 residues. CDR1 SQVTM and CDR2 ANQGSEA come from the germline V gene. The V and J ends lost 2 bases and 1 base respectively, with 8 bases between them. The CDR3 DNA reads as TGCAGCGTTGAAACCGACAGGAACACTGAAGCTTTCTTT. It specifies CSVETDRNTEAFF. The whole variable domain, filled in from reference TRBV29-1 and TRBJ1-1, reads SAVISQKPSRDICQRGTSLTIQCQVDSQVTMMFWYRQQPGQSLTLIATANQGSEATYESGFVIDKFPISRPNLTFSTLTVSNMSPEDSSIYLCSVETDRNTEAFFGQGTRLTVV.

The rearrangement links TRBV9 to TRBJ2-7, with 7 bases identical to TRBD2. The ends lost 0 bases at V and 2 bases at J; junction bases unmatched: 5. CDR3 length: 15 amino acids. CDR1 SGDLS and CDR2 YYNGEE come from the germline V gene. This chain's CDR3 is CASSVEGLAAYEQYF. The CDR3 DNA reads TGTGCCAGCAGCGTAGAGGGGCTAGCGGCCTACGAGCAGTACTTC.

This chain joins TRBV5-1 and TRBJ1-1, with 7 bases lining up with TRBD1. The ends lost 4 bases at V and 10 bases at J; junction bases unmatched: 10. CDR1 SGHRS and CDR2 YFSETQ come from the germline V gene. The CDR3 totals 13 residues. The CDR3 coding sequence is TGCGCCAGCAGCCTCGACAGGGATCGGGGAGCTTTCTTT. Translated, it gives CASSLDRDRGAFF. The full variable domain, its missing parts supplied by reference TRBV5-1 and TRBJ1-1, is KAGVTQTPRYLIKTRGQQVTLSCSPISGHRSVSWYQQTPGQGLQFLFEYFSETQRNKGNFPGRFSGRQFSNSRSEMNVSTLELGDSALYLCASSLDRDRGAFFGQGTRLTVV.

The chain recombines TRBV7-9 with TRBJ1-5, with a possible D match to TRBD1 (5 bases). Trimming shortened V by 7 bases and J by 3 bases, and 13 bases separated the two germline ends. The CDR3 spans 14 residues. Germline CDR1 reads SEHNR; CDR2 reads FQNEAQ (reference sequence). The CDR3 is CASTSAGDNQPQHF. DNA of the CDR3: TGTGCCAGCACCTCCGCGGGGGACAATCAGCCCCAGCATTTT.

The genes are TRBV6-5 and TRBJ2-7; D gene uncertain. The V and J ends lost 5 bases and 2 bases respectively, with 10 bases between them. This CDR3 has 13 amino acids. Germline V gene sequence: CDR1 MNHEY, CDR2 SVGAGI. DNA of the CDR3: TGTGCCAGCAGTCGCCCCACGGCCTACGAGCAGTACTTC. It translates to CASSRPTAYEQYF.

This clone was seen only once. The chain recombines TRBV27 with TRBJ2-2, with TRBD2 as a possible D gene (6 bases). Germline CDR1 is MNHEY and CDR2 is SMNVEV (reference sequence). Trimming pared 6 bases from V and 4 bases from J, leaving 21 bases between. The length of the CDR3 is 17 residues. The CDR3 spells CASSHARAGRGTGELFF. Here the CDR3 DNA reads TGTGCCAGCAGCCACGCTCGGGCGGGGCGGGGCACCGGGGAGCTGTTTTTT.

The CDR3 reads CASSPQFGYNEQFF. Here the CDR3 DNA reads TGTGCCAGCAGCCCACAATTCGGGTACAATGAGCAGTTCTTC. This chain links TRBV4-2 with TRBJ2-1, with D unclear. CDR1 LGHNA and CDR2 YNFKEQ come from the germline V gene. Trimming pared 4 bases from V and 4 bases from J, leaving 11 bases between. The CDR3 consists of 14 residues.

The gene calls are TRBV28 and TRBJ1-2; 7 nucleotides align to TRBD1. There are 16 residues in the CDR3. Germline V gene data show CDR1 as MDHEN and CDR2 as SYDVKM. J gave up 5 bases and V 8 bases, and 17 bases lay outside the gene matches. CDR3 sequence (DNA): TGTGCCAGCCTCCGTAGGGGGCCCCTAATCCCATATGGCTACACCTTC. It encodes CASLRRGPLIPYGYTF.